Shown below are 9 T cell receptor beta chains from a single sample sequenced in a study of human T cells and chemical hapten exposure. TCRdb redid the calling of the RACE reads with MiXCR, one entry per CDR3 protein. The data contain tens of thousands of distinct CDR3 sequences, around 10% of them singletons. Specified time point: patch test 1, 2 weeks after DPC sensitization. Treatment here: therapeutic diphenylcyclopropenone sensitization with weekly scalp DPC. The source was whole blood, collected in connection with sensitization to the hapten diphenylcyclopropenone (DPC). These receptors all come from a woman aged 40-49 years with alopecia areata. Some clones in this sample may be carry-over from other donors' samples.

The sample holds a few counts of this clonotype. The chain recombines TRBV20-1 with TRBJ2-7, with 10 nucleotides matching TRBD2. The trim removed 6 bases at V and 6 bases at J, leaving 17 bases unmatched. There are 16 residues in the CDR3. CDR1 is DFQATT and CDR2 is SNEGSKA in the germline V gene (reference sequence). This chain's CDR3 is CSARGLAGATLGEQYF. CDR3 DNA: TGCAGTGCGCGAGGCCTAGCGGGGGCCACCCTGGGCGAGCAGTACTTC.

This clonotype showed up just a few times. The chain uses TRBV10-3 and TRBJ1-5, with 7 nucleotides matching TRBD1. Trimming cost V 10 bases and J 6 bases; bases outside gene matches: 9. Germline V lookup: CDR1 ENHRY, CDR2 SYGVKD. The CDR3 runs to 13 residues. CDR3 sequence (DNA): TGTGCCACCGCAGGGGGTTTGGGTCAGCCCCAGCATTTT. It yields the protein CATAGGLGQPQHF.

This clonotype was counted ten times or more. The CDR3 reads CASSFFVNTEAFF. DNA for the CDR3: TGTGCCAGCAGTTTCTTCGTGAACACTGAAGCTTTCTTT. This chain connects TRBV6-5 to TRBJ1-1, with D unclear. The V and J ends lost 4 bases and 0 bases respectively, with 6 bases between them. The CDR3 covers 13 residues. Per the germline V gene, CDR1 is MNHEY and CDR2 is SVGAGI.

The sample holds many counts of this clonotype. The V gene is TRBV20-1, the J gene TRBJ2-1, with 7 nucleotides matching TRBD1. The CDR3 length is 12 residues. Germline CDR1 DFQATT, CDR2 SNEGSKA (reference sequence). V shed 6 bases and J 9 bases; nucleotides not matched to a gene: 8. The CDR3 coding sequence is TGCAGTGCAAGACAGGGAAGTATTGAGCAGTTCTTC. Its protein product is CSARQGSIEQFF.

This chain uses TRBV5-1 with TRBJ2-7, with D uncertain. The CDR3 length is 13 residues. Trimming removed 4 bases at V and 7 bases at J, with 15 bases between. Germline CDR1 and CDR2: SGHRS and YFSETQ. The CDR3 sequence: CASSPEVELEQYF. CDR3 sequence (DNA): TGCGCCAGCAGCCCAGAGGTAGAATTAGAGCAGTACTTC.

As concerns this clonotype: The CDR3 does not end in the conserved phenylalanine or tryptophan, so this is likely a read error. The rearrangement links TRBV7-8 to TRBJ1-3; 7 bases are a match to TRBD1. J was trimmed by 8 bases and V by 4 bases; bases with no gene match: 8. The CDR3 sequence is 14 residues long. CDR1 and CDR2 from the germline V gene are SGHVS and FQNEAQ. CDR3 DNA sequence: TGTGCCAGCAGCTGGGGGACAGACGTGGACACCATATATTCT. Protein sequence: CASSWGTDVDTIYS.

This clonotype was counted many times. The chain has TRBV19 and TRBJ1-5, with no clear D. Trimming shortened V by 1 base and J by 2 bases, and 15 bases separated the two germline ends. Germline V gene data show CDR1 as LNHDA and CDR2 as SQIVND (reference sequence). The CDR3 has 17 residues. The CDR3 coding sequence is TGTGCCAGTAGTATAGGGTATTCCCTATCGGGCAATCAGCCCCAGCATTTT. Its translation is CASSIGYSLSGNQPQHF. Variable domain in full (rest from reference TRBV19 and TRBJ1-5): DGGITQSPKYLFRKEGQNVTLSCEQNLNHDAMYWYRQDPGQGLRLIYYSQIVNDFQKGDIAEGYSVSREKKESFPLTVTSAQKNPTAFYLCASSIGYSLSGNQPQHFGDGTRLSIL.

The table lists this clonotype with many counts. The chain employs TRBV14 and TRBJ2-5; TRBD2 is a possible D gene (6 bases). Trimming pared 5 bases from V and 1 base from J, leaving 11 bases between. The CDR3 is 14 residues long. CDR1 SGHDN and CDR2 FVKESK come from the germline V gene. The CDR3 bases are TGTGCCAGCAGCGGCCGGGACTTCCAAGAGACCCAGTACTTC. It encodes CASSGRDFQETQYF.

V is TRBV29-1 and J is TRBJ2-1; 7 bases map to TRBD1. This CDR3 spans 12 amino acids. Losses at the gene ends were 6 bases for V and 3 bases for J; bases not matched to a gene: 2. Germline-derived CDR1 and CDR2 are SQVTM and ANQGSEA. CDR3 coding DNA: TGCAGCGTCGGGACAGACTACAATGAGCAGTTCTTC. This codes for CSVGTDYNEQFF.